The T cell receptor beta chain described here comes from a study of shared clonotypes between healthy human individuals. Germline V gene sequence: CDR1 SGDLS, CDR2 YYNGEE. This CDR3 is 14 amino acids long. Trimming stripped 4 bases from V and 3 bases from J, with 11 bases between. Measured with immunoSEQ multiplex PCR; TCRdb has only the in-frame clones, and not every one. The table lists about 2.2 million clones, just over 90% of them singletons, with more than 1.5% in the top ten. Naivety among CD8 cells was defined by CD45RO negativity and positive CCR7 selection, thereby excluding terminally differentiated effector memory CD45RA+ cells.

The specimen was naive CD8+ T cells from PBMCs. The sequence derives from a man aged 18 to 35 in good health. Some clones in this sample may be carry-over from other donors' samples. V is TRBV9 and J is TRBJ1-5; possible D gene TRBD1, 5 bases. The DNA for the CDR3 is TGTGCCAGCAGCTCAGGGAGGACCAATCAGCCCCAGCATTTT. Protein product: CASSSGRTNQPQHF.